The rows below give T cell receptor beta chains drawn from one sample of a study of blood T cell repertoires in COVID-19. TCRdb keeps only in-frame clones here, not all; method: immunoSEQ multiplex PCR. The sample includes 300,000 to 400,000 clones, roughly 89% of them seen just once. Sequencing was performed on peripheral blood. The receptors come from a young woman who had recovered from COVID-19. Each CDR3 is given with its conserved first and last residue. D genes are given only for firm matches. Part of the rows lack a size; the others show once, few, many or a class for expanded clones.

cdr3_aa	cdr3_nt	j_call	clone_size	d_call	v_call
CASSLVAGRAKNIQYF	TGTGCCAGCAGCTTAGTGGCAGGGAGGGCCAAAAACATTCAGTACTTC	TRBJ2-4	.	.	TRBV7-2
CASSSRGGDSEEKLFF	TGTGCCAGCAGCTCCCGGGGGGGGGACAGCGAGGAAAAACTGTTTTTT	TRBJ1-4	.	TRBD1	TRBV7-2
CASSYGGGRIYNEQFF	TGTGCCAGCAGTTACGGTGGCGGGAGGATATACAATGAGCAGTTCTTC	TRBJ2-1	.	TRBD2	TRBV6-5
CASSAGNQETQYF	TGTGCCAGCAGCGCAGGAAACCAAGAGACCCAGTACTTC	TRBJ2-5	.	.	TRBV9
CASSPPFVGGGGYNEQFF	TGTGCCAGCAGCCCTCCTTTCGTCGGGGGAGGGGGCTACAATGAGCAGTTCTTC	TRBJ2-1	.	.	TRBV11-2
CASSDTRINQPQHF	TGTGCCAGCAGTGACACGAGGATTAATCAGCCCCAGCATTTT	TRBJ1-5	once	.	TRBV2
CASSRQSNEKLFF	TGTGCCAGCAGCCGTCAGTCAAATGAAAAACTGTTTTTT	TRBJ1-4	.	.	TRBV7-9
CASSLGTGGTDTQYF	TGCGCCAGCAGCCTAGGGACAGGGGGCACAGATACGCAGTATTTT	TRBJ2-3	.	TRBD1	TRBV5-1
CALGLAGGADTQYF	TGTGCCCTGGGACTAGCGGGAGGGGCAGATACGCAGTATTTT	TRBJ2-3	.	TRBD2	TRBV30
CASRFSGNYNEQFF	TGCGCCAGCAGGTTTAGCGGGAACTACAATGAGCAGTTCTTC	TRBJ2-1	.	TRBD2	TRBV5-1
CASLQVGTDTQYF	TGCGCCAGCCTCCAGGTGGGCACAGATACGCAGTATTTT	TRBJ2-3	.	.	TRBV5-1
CASTRAGSTDTQYF	TGTGCCAGCACCCGAGCGGGAAGCACAGATACGCAGTATTTT	TRBJ2-3	.	TRBD2	TRBV7-9
CASSSREGGETQYF	TGTGCCAGTAGTAGTCGGGAGGGGGGAGAGACCCAGTACTTC	TRBJ2-5	.	TRBD2	TRBV19
CASSGTSGSSGELFF	TGTGCCAGCAGTGGGACTAGCGGGAGTTCCGGGGAGCTGTTTTTT	TRBJ2-2	few	TRBD2	TRBV28
CAIRPGQGWTGELFF	TGTGCCATCAGGCCGGGACAGGGCTGGACCGGGGAGCTGTTTTTT	TRBJ2-2	.	TRBD1	TRBV10-3
CASSYGPGAYGYTF	TGTGCCAGCAGTTACGGCCCGGGTGCCTATGGCTACACCTTC	TRBJ1-2	.	.	TRBV6-2/TRBV6-3
CASSSGGPRCYTF	TGTGCCAGCAGCTCGGGGGGCCCGAGGTGCTACACCTTC	TRBJ1-2	.	.	TRBV5-6
CATSEGGNYGYTF	TGTGCCACCAGTGAGGGTGGGAACTATGGCTACACCTTC	TRBJ1-2	.	.	TRBV15
CASSPFWAGGRVGKKVENTEAFF	TGTGCCAGCAGCCCCTTCTGGGCTGGTGGGAGAGTAGGGAAAAAAGTTGAGAACACTGAAGCTTTCTTT	TRBJ1-1	once	.	TRBV7-8
CASSIDGRELTYNEQFF	TGTGCCAGTAGTATAGATGGGCGGGAGTTGACCTACAATGAGCAGTTCTTC	TRBJ2-1	.	TRBD2	TRBV19
CASSPLTGIKNIQYF	TGTGCCAGCAGTCCGCTTACAGGGATCAAAAACATTCAGTACTTC	TRBJ2-4	.	.	TRBV6-5
CASSLKGGVLGQETQYF	TGTGCCAGCAGTTTAAAAGGGGGCGTTTTGGGGCAAGAGACCCAGTACTTC	TRBJ2-5	.	TRBD1	TRBV27
CASSTQQGVYNEQFF	TGTGCCAGCAGCACCCAACAGGGAGTCTACAATGAGCAGTTCTTC	TRBJ2-1	.	.	TRBV7-8
CASSNGVGTYTEAFF	TGCGCCAGCAGCAATGGCGTAGGGACTTACACTGAAGCTTTCTTT	TRBJ1-1	.	.	TRBV5-1
CASSYLREETEAFF	TGTGCCAGCAGCTACCTCCGGGAGGAGACTGAAGCTTTCTTT	TRBJ1-1	.	.	TRBV5-4
CASSNRVSGNTIYF	TGTGCCAGTAGCAACAGGGTCTCTGGAAACACCATATATTTT	TRBJ1-3	.	.	TRBV19
CASSSTGRVGYGYTF	TGTGCCAGCAGCTCTACCGGGAGGGTGGGCTATGGCTACACCTTC	TRBJ1-2	.	.	TRBV5-6
CASSLVPSGKGETQYF	TGCGCCAGCAGCTTGGTGCCTAGCGGGAAGGGAGAGACCCAGTACTTC	TRBJ2-5	.	TRBD2	TRBV5-1
CASSQDREGQPQHF	TGCGCCAGCAGCCAAGACAGGGAGGGCCAGCCCCAGCATTTT	TRBJ1-5	.	.	TRBV4-3
CASSQSAGQGALGANVLTF	TGTGCCAGCAGCCAATCTGCGGGACAGGGGGCGCTGGGGGCCAACGTCCTGACTTTC	TRBJ2-6	.	TRBD1	TRBV3-1/TRBV3-2
CASSIASGQALWPQHF	TGTGCCAGTAGTATCGCATCGGGACAGGCACTTTGGCCCCAGCATTTT	TRBJ1-5	few	TRBD1	TRBV19
CSVRTGYTEAFF	TGCAGCGTCCGGACAGGATACACTGAAGCTTTCTTT	TRBJ1-1	once	TRBD1	TRBV29-1
CASSVGTGVLTDTQYF	TGTGCCAGCAGCGTGGGAACGGGAGTCTTAACAGATACGCAGTATTTT	TRBJ2-3	.	.	TRBV9
CASSLGQGYGYTF	TGTGCCAGCAGCCTGGGACAGGGCTATGGCTACACCTTC	TRBJ1-2	.	TRBD1	TRBV7-9
CASRRQERAFF	TGTGCCAGCAGACGACAGGAGAGGGCTTTCTTT	TRBJ1-1	.	.	TRBV6-5
CASSPRGTEAFF	TGTGCCAGCAGTCCCAGGGGGACTGAAGCTTTCTTT	TRBJ1-1	.	TRBD1	TRBV12-3/TRBV12-4
CASSPDRGANQPQHF	TGTGCCAGCAGTCCGGACAGGGGGGCCAATCAGCCCCAGCATTTT	TRBJ1-5	.	TRBD1	TRBV6-5
CASSQGRGVLAGPYNEQFF	TGCGCCAGCAGCCAAGGCCGGGGCGTACTAGCGGGACCTTACAATGAGCAGTTCTTC	TRBJ2-1	.	TRBD2	TRBV4-1
CASRDSIQIGYGYTF	TGTGCCAGCCGGGACTCCATACAAATCGGATATGGCTACACCTTC	TRBJ1-2	.	.	TRBV19
CSVEATTVQETQYF	TGCAGCGTTGAAGCCACCACAGTCCAAGAGACCCAGTACTTC	TRBJ2-5	once	.	TRBV29-1
CATSDLPRDRGINQPQHF	TGTGCCACCAGTGATCTCCCTAGGGACAGGGGGATCAATCAGCCCCAGCATTTT	TRBJ1-5	.	TRBD1	TRBV24-1
CAISPGGNTEAFF	TGTGCCATCAGTCCAGGGGGCAACACTGAAGCTTTCTTT	TRBJ1-1	once	TRBD1	TRBV10-3